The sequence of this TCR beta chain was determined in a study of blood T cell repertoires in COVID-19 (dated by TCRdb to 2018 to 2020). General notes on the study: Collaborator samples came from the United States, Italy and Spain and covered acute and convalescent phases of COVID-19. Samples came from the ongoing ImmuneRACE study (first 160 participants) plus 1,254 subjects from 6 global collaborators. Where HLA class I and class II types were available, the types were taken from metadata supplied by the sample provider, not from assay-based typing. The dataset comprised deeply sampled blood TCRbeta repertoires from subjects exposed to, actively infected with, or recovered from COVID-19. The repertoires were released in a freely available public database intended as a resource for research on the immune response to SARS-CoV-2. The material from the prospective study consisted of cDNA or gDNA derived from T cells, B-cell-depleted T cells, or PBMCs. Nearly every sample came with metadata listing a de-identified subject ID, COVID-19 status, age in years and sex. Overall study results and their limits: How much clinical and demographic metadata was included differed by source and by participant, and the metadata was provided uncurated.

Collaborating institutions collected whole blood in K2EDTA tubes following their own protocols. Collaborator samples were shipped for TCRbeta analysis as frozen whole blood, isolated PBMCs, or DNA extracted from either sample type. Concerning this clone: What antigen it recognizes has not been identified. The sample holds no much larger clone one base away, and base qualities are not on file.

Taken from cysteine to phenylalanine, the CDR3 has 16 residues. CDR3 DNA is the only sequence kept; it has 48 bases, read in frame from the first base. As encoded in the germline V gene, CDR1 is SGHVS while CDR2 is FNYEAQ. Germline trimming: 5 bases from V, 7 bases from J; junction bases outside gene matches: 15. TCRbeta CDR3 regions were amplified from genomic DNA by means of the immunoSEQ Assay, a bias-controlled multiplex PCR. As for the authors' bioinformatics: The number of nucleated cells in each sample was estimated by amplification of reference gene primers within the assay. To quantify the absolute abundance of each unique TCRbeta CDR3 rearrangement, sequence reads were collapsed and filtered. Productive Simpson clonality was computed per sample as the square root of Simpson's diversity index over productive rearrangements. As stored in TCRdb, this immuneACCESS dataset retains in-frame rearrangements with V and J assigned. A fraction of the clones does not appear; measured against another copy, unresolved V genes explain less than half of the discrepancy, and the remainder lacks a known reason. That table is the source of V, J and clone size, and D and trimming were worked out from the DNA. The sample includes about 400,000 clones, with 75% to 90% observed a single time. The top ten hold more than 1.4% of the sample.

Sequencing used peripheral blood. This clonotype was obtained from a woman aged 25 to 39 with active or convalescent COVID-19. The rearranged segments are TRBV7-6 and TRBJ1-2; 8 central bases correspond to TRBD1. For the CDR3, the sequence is CASSPQAQGATSGYTF. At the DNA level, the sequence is TGTGCCAGCAGCCCACAAGCCCAGGGGGCGACTTCTGGCTACACCTTC.